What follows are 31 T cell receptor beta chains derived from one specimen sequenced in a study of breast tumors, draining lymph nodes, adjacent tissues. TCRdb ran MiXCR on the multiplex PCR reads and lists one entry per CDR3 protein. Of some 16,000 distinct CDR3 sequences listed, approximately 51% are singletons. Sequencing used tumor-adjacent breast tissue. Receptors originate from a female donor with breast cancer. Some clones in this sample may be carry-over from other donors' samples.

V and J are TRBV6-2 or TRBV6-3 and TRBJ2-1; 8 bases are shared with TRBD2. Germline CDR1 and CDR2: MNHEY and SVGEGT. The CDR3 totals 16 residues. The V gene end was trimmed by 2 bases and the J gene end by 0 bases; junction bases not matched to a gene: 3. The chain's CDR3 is CASSYGAGASYNEQFF. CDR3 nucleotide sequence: TGTGCCAGCAGTTACGGAGCGGGAGCCTCCTACAATGAGCAGTTCTTC.

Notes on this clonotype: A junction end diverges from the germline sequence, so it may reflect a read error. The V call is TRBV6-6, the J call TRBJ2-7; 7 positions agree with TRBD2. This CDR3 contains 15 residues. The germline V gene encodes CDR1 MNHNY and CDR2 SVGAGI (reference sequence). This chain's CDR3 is CASSHSASGSYEQYF. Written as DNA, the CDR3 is TGTGCCAGCAGTCACTCGGCTAGCGGTTCCTACGAGCAGTACTTC.

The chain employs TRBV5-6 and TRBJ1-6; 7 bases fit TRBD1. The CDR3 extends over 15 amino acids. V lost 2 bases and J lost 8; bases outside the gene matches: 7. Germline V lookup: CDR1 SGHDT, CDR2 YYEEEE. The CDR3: CASSFERTGDSPLHF. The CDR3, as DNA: TGTGCCAGCAGCTTTGAGAGGACAGGAGATTCACCCCTCCACTTT. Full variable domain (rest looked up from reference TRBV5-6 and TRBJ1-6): DAGVTQSPTHLIKTRGQQVTLRCSPKSGHDTVSWYQQALGQGPQFIFQYYEEEERQRGNFPDRFSGHQFPNYSSELNVNALLLGDSALYLCASSFERTGDSPLHFGNGTRLTVT.

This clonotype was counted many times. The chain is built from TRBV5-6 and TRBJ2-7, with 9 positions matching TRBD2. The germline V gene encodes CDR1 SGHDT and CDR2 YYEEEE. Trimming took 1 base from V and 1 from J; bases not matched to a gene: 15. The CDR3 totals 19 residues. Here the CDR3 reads CASSLRREGRLTRSYEQYF. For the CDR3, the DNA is TGTGCCAGCAGCTTGCGGCGGGAGGGCCGTTTAACGAGGTCCTACGAGCAGTACTTC.

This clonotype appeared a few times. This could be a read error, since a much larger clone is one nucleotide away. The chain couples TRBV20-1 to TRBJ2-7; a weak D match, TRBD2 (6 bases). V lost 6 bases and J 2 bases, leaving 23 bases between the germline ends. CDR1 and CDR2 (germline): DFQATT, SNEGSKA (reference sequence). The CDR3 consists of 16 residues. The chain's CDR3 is CSAIPSTRLPPYEQYF. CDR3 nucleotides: TGCAGTGCCATTCCTTCGACTAGATTACCCCCCTACGAGCAGTACTTC.

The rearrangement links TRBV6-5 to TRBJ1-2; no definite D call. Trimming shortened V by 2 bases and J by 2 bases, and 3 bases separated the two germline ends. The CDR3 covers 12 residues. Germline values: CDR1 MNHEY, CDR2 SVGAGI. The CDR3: CASSYGNYGYTF. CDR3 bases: TGTGCCAGCAGTTACGGGAACTATGGCTACACCTTC.

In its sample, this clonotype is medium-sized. This CDR3 is CATSRGGSGIYGYTF. The CDR3 DNA is TGTGCCACCAGCAGGGGTGGGTCCGGCATCTATGGCTACACCTTC. V gene TRBV15 combines with J gene TRBJ1-2; no clear D gene. Trimming pared 3 bases from V and 4 bases from J, leaving 15 bases between. This CDR3 comprises 15 residues. Germline V gene data show CDR1 as LNHNV and CDR2 as YYDKDF (reference sequence).

The CDR3 loop is CASSQLAGGPTGQYF. For the CDR3, the DNA is TGTGCCAGCAGTCAACTAGCGGGAGGGCCTACGGGGCAGTACTTC. The gene calls are TRBV6-5 and TRBJ2-7; 13 bases are shared with TRBD2. The germline V gene has CDR1 MNHEY and CDR2 SVGAGI. The CDR3 runs 15 residues. J lost 9 bases, V lost 5 bases, and 10 bases had no gene match.

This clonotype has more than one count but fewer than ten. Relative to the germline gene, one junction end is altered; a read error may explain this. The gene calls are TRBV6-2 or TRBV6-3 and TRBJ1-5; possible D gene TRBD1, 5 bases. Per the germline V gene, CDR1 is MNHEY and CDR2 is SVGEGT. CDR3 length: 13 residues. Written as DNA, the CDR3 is TGTGCCAGCAGTCACTCGGGGCCTCAGCCCCAGCATTTT. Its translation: CASSHSGPQPQHF.

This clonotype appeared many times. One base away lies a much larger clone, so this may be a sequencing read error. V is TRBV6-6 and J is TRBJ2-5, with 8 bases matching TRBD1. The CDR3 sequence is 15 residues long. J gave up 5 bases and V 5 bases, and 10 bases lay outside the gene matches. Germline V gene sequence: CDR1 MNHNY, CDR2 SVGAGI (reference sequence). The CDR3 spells CASSHNRGVGETQYF. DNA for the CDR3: TGTGCCAGCAGTCACAACAGGGGGGTTGGGGAGACCCAGTACTTC.

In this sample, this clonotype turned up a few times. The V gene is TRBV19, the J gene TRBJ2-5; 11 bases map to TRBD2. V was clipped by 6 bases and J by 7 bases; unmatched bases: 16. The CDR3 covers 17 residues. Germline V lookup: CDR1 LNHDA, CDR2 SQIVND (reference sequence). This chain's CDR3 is CASRPSGTSGGSGTQYF. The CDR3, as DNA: TGTGCCAGTAGGCCGTCCGGGACTAGCGGAGGGAGTGGGACCCAGTACTTC.

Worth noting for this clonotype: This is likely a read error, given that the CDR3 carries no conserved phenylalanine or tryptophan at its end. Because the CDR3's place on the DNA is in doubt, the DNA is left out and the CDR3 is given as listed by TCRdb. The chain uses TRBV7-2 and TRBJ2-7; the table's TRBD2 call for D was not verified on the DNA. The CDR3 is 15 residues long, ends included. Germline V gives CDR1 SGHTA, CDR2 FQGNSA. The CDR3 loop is CASSATLGVAYEQSC.

In nucleotides, the CDR3 is TGCAGCGTCTCCGTGGTCGATGAGCAGTTCTTC. This sequence encodes CSVSVVDEQFF. The chain recombines TRBV29-1 with TRBJ2-1; D gene uncertain. V lost 6 bases and J 8 bases, leaving 11 bases between the germline ends. From germline, CDR1 is SQVTM and CDR2 ANQGSEA. This CDR3 is built from 11 residues.

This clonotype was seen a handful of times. The CDR3 loop is CASAGQGEMVAFF. CDR3 in DNA: TGTGCCAGTGCAGGACAGGGGGAAATGGTAGCTTTCTTT. The chain joins TRBV19 to TRBJ1-1, with 10 bases identical to TRBD1. There are 13 residues in the CDR3. Germline trimming cut 8 bases from V and 10 bases from J; bases unmatched to any gene: 10. CDR1 is LNHDA and CDR2 is SQIVND in the germline V gene (reference sequence).

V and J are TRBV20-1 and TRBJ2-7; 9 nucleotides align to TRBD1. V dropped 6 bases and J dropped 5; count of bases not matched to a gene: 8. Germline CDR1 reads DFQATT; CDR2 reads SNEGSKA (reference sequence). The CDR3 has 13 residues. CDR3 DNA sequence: TGCAGTGCCAGGGACAGGGTCCCCAACGAGCAGTACTTC. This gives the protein CSARDRVPNEQYF.

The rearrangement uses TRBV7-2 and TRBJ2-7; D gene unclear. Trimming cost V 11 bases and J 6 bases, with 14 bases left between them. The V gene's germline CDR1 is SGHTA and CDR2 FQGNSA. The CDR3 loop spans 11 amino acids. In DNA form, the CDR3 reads TGTGCCGCCCCCAAGGTGGGCGAGCAGTACTTC. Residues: CAAPKVGEQYF.

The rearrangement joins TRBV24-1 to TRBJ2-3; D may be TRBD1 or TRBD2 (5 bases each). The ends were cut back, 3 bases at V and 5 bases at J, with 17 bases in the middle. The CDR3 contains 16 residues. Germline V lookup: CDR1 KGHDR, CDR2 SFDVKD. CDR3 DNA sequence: TGTGCCACCAGTGATCTGACAACCCTGGGACGAGATACGCAGTATTTT. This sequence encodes CATSDLTTLGRDTQYF.

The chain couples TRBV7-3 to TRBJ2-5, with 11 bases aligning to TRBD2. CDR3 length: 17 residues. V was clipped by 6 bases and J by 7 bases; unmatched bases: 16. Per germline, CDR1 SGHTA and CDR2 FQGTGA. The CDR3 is CASRYAGTSGGSGTQYF. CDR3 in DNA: TGTGCCAGCAGGTACGCCGGGACTAGCGGAGGGAGTGGGACCCAGTACTTC.

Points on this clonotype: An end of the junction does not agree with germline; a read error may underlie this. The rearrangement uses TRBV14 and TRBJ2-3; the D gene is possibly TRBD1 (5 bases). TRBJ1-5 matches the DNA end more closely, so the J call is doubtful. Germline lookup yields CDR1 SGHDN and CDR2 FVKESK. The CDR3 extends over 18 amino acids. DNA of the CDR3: TGTGCCCGCAGCCAAGATCTCTTAACGGGACTCGAAACAGATACGCAGCATTTT. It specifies CARSQDLLTGLETDTQHF.

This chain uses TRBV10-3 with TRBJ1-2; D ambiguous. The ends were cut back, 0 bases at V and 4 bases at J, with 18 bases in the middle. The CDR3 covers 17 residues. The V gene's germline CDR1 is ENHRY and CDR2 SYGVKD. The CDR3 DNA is TGTGCCATCAGTGAGTCGTTTTCGGGCCTCCCCAGCTATGGCTACACCTTC. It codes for CAISESFSGLPSYGYTF.

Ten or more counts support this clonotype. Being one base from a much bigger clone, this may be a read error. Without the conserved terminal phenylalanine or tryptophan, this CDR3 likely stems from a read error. The CDR3 loop is CSARDQRRGTSGNTIYL. The CDR3 region has the DNA TGCAGTGCTAGAGATCAACGGAGGGGGACCTCTGGAAACACCATATATCTT. J is TRBJ1-3 and V is TRBV20-1; tentative D call: TRBD1 (6 bases). V lost 0 bases and J 0 bases, leaving 15 bases between the germline ends. The germline V gene encodes CDR1 DFQATT and CDR2 SNEGSKA (reference sequence). The CDR3 totals 17 residues.

CDR3 in DNA: TGCAGCGTTGAACAGTATGGCTACACCTTC. Protein sequence: CSVEQYGYTF. The chain links TRBV29-1 to TRBJ1-2; D unresolved. This CDR3 is built from 10 residues. V was shortened by 2 bases and J by 5 bases, with 3 bases between the two germline ends. Germline V gene data show CDR1 as SQVTM and CDR2 as ANQGSEA. Combining the CDR3 with reference TRBV29-1 and TRBJ1-2 gives the whole variable domain SAVISQKPSRDICQRGTSLTIQCQVDSQVTMMFWYRQQPGQSLTLIATANQGSEATYESGFVIDKFPISRPNLTFSTLTVSNMSPEDSSIYLCSVEQYGYTFGSGTRLTVV.

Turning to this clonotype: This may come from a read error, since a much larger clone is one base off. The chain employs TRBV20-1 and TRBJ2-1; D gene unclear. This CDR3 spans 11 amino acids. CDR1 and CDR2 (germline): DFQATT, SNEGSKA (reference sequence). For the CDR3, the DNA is TGCAGTGCTAGTAGCACTGGATCGCAGTCCTTC. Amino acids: CSASSTGSQSF.

CDR3: CASSLSQFLDEQYF. In DNA form, the CDR3 reads TGTGCCAGCAGCTTAAGCCAATTTCTAGACGAGCAGTACTTC. V is TRBV7-3 and J is TRBJ2-7; D gene ambiguous. Looked up from germline, CDR1 is SGHTA and CDR2 is FQGTGA. The CDR3 totals 14 residues. V dropped 1 base and J dropped 5 bases, with 12 bases sitting between them.

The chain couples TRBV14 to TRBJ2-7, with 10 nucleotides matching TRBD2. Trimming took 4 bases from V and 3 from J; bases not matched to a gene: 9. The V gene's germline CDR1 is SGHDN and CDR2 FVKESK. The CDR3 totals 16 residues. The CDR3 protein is CASSPVAGGPVYEQYF. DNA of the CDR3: TGTGCCAGCAGCCCCGTAGCGGGAGGTCCTGTCTACGAGCAGTACTTC.

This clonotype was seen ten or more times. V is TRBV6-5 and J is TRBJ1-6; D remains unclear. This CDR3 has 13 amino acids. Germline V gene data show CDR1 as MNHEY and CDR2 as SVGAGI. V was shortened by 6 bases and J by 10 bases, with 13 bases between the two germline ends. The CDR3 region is CASSPSPASPLHF. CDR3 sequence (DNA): TGTGCCAGCAGCCCCTCTCCCGCGTCACCCCTCCACTTT.

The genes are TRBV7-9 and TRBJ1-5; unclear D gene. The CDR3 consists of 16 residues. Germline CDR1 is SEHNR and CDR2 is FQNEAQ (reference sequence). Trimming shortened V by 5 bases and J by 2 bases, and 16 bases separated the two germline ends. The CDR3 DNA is TGTGCCAGCAGCCCCTCCCCTAAGAGAGGCAATCAGCCCCAGCATTTT. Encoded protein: CASSPSPKRGNQPQHF. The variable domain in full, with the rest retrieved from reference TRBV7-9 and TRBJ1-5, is DTGVSQNPRHKITKRGQNVTFRCDPISEHNRLYWYRQTLGQGPEFLTYFQNEAQLEKSRLLSDRFSAERPKGSFSTLEIQRTEQGDSAMYLCASSPSPKRGNQPQHFGDGTRLSIL.

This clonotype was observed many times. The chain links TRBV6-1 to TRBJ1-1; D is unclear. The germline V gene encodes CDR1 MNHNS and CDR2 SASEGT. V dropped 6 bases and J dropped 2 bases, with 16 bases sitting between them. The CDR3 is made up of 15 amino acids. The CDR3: CASSLTLELNTEAFF. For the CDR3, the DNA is TGTGCCAGCAGCCTCACGTTAGAACTTAACACTGAAGCTTTCTTT.

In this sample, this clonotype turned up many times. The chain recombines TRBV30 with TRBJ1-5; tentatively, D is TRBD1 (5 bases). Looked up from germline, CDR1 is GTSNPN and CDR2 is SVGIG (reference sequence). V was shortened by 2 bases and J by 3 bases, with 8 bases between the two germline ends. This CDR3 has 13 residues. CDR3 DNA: TGTGCCTGGAGTTCCAGGGCCAATCAGCCCCAGCATTTT. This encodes CAWSSRANQPQHF.

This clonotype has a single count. The CDR3 coding sequence is TGCAGTGCTAGGACTAGCGGGAGCCATGAGCAGTTCTTC. Encoded protein: CSARTSGSHEQFF. The chain uses TRBV20-1 and TRBJ2-1; TRBD2 matches 12 bases. Germline loops: CDR1 DFQATT, CDR2 SNEGSKA (reference sequence). The ends lost 3 bases at V and 8 bases at J; junction bases unmatched: 2. The CDR3 loop spans 13 amino acids.

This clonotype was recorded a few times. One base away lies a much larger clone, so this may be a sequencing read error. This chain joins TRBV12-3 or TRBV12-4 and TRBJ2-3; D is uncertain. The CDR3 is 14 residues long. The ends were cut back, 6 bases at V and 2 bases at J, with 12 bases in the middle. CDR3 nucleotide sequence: TGTGCCAGCAGCTGCGGCAGTGTCACAGATACGCAGTATTTT. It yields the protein CASSCGSVTDTQYF.